This paragraph reports one TCR beta chain. What it binds is unknown. Primed by a sample-barcoded 5' primer and a J-beta primer mix, a second PCR proceeded for roughly 6 to 12 cycles. Each cDNA molecule was tagged by a template-switch adaptor that had 12 random nucleotides. From the 5' RACE reads, TCRdb called clonotypes with MiXCR, one entry per CDR3 protein. The profile shows some 1.6 million distinct CDR3 sequences, almost 35% of them singletons. The data stem from a study of blood T cells in healthy people across ages. Per individual sample, total RNA of at least 5.5 micrograms was extracted. Study-wide points: Roughly linear declines in TCR beta diversity per million T cells occurred with age.

This CDR3 has 11 amino acids. Germline CDR1 DFQATT, CDR2 SNEGSKA (reference sequence). Trimming removed 5 bases from V and 8 bases from J, with 12 bases in between. The J gene is TRBJ1-1, the V gene TRBV20-1; D is undetermined. Material for sequencing was blood. This sequence originates from a woman younger than 45 in good health. In DNA form, the CDR3 reads TGCAGTGCTTCGGGCGGAAGAGAAGCTTTCTTT. Amino acid sequence: CSASGGREAFF.